This TCR beta chain was retrieved from a study of PD-1 blockade in classical Hodgkin lymphoma. Profiling relied on immunoSEQ multiplex PCR, and the TCRdb table lists in-frame clones only, not all of them. Seen here are approximately 47,000 clones, approximately 91% observed once, and the top ten hold approximately 4.9%. Time point meaning: newly diagnosed, previously untreated cHL patient sample. The authors compared against newly diagnosed, untreated classical Hodgkin lymphoma PBMCs. Broader study findings: The repertoire differences lack a defined cause, possibly disease activity or prior therapy. Reports indicated that newly diagnosed patients had lower baseline TCR diversity than healthy donors did.

Concerning this clone: Its matching antigen is unknown.

The sample comprised peripheral blood mononuclear cells (PBMCs). The clonotype originates from a human donor with classical Hodgkin lymphoma.

CDR3 loop: CASSSLPRAQETQYF. CDR3 in DNA: TGTGCCAGCAGCTCCCTCCCCAGGGCCCAAGAGACCCAGTACTTC. J is TRBJ2-5 and V is TRBV7-8; D possibly corresponds to TRBD1 (5 bases). This CDR3 is 15 amino acids long. Germline V gene lookup returns CDR1 SGHVS and CDR2 FQNEAQ. The V end was cut by 4 bases, the J end by 1 base, with 13 bases between.